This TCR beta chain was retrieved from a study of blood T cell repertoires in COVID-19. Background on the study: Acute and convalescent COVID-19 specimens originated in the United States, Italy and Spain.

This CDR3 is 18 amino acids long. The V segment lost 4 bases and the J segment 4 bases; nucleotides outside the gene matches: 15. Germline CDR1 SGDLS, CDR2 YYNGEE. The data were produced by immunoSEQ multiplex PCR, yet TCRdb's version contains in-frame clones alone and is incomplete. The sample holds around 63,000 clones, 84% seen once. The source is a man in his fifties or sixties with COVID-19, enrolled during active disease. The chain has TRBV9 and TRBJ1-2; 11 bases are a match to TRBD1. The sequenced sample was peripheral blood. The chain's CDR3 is CASSPERLRDRGFYGYTF. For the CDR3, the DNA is TGTGCCAGCAGCCCCGAGCGCCTTAGGGACAGGGGGTTCTATGGCTACACCTTC.